Detailed here is one T cell receptor (beta chain). There is no known antigen for this receptor. No base-level quality is on record; no much larger clone is a single base apart. Library prep was done by the immunoSEQ multiplex PCR assay. Rearranged TCR beta chain sequences were amplified using the hsTCRB Kit according to the manufacturer's protocol. An Illumina MiSeq was used to sequence the TCRB libraries. Under the source paper's analysis protocol: The kit vendor's proprietary platform handled demultiplexing, trimming and gene mapping. The table was pulled from immuneACCESS by TCRdb, which kept in-frame rearrangements only. Such tables lose some clones; where checked, under half of the loss comes from unresolved V genes, and the rest has no known cause. Clone size and the V and J calls come from that table; the DNA yielded D and trimming. The sample has about 21,000 clones on record, roughly 88% of them singletons. The ten most abundant clones make up about 5% of the sample.

The time point label, as the study defines it: baseline, week 1 (first vaccination visit). The treatment or condition label here, explained by the study, means: pre-vaccination baseline after standard-of-care therapy. All donors had newly diagnosed IDH1-mutant astrocytomas of WHO grade 3 or 4 that showed loss of nuclear ATRX. The samples were drawn from NOA16, a multicentre, single-arm, open-label phase I trial in Germany that tested a mutant IDH1 peptide vaccine in humans for the first time. For immunogenicity testing, the blood drawn at visit V03 was used as the baseline sample. Genomic DNA for TCRB sequencing was extracted from EDTA blood using the DNeasy Blood and Tissue Kit. V lost 0 bases and J lost 6 bases, and the count of bases not matched to a germline gene is 3. Reading the germline V gene gives CDR1 SGHRS and CDR2 YFSETQ. Its CDR3 holds 14 amino acids, cysteine through phenylalanine. Only CDR3 DNA is held: 42 bases, read in frame from base 1.

The data were obtained in a study of a mutant IDH1 vaccine in newly diagnosed glioma (dated by TCRdb to about 2021). For context, the study as a whole: Of the 32 patients who were treated, about 62% were male and about 40% were female, and the mean age was approximately 40 years. For exploratory analyses, fewer than 30 treated patients had longitudinal TCRB deep sequencing done wherever samples were available. Prior to enrollment, standard therapy consisting of radiotherapy alone, temozolomide alone, or radiochemotherapy with temozolomide had been administered to patients, with the combination being received by most patients. Six visits were used for peripheral blood collection: V03 (baseline), V05, V07, V10, V12 and V13. Broad study findings and their caveats: Availability determined which PBMC samples were chosen for TCRB deep sequencing. The authors stated that sample limitations prevented analyses of patient blood samples from being reproduced. Immune responses induced by the vaccine were seen in roughly 92% of patients across multiple MHC alleles. Pseudoprogression seemed to be unrelated to changes in the top peripheral T cell clonotypes found by TCRB sequencing.

This receptor was taken from a middle-aged man with glioma. Rearrangement joined TRBV5-1 to TRBJ1-2; 9 junctional bases match TRBD1. The material sequenced was PBMCs, taken from a glioma patient treated with radiotherapy, temozolomide or both. The CDR3 is CASSLGDREDGYTF. The nucleotides read TGCGCCAGCAGCTTGGGGGACAGGGAGGATGGCTACACCTTC.